The clone carrying this T cell receptor (beta chain) has just a few counts. The antigen is undetermined. This entry comes from a study of blood T cells in healthy people across ages. CDR3 size: 16 residues. In germline, CDR1 is MNHNY, CDR2 SVGAGI (reference sequence). Trimming stripped 2 bases from V and 9 bases from J, with 21 bases between. Study conclusions and caveats: Older age went with lower TCR beta diversity per million T cells, in a roughly linear way.

A J-beta primer mix and a sample-barcoded 5' primer were used in a second PCR of about 7 to 12 cycles. Every cDNA molecule bore a tag from a template-switch adaptor containing 12 random nucleotides. TCRdb reprocessed the 5' RACE reads via MiXCR and lists one record per CDR3 protein. The table records about 1,000,000 distinct CDR3 sequences, more than 35% of them present only once. The receptor's source is an older woman in good health. This chain links TRBV6-6 with TRBJ2-3; a weak D match, TRBD2 (6 bases). Input material: blood. CDR3 coding DNA: TGTGCCAGCAGTTACCCTTGGGACTCCTCCCAAGGGACGCAGTATTTT. Translated, it gives CASSYPWDSSQGTQYF.